This T cell receptor (beta chain) was obtained from a study of T cells expressing NK-cell markers. TCRdb re-called the 5' RACE reads, yielding one record per CDR3 amino acid sequence without DNA. Its listing shows 400,000 to 500,000 distinct CDR3 sequences. From germline, CDR1 is SQVTM and CDR2 ANQGSEA. CDR3 size: 12 residues. The chain uses TRBV29-1 and TRBJ2-3; TCRdb returns TRBD1, unconfirmable since there is no DNA. The receptor's source is a woman between 18 and 70 years old in good health. The sample consisted of blood T cells: a sorted CD56 or NKG2C T cell subset, CD4+ or CD8+ T cells, or bulk PBMC T cells (not recorded which). The CDR3 protein is CSPWGLTDTQYF.